These T cell receptor beta chains were read from a single sample in a study of blood T cell repertoires in COVID-19. TCRdb's copy holds only in-frame clones and misses some; the assay was immunoSEQ multiplex PCR. The data show roughly 320,000 clones, 85% to 90% seen once. Sequences were obtained from peripheral blood. These receptors were obtained from a woman between 45 and 65 years old with COVID-19, enrolled during active disease. CDR3s include the opening cysteine and the closing phenylalanine or tryptophan. The order of the fields is D gene, clone size, V gene, J gene, CDR3 protein, CDR3 DNA. A D gene is named only where the DNA matches it firmly. Clone size is shown for a subset of rows, as once, few, many or a class of expanded clone.

TRBD2,.,TRBV9,TRBJ2-2,CASSPRYGGGGTGELFF,TGTGCCAGCAGCCCCCGGTATGGTGGGGGGGGCACCGGGGAGCTGTTTTTT
TRBD1,.,TRBV7-9,TRBJ1-5,CASSFGTGGQPQHF,TGTGCCAGCAGTTTTGGGACAGGGGGTCAGCCCCAGCATTTT
.,.,TRBV9,TRBJ1-2,CASSVDSRNYGYTF,TGTGCCAGCAGCGTAGACAGCAGGAACTATGGCTACACCTTC
.,.,TRBV25-1,TRBJ2-5,CASSEYHPGSRETQYF,TGTGCCAGCAGTGAATATCATCCGGGGTCCCGAGAGACCCAGTACTTC
TRBD1,.,TRBV30,TRBJ2-5,CAWSEGQGGVETQYF,TGTGCCTGGAGTGAGGGACAGGGGGGCGTGGAGACCCAGTACTTC
TRBD1,.,TRBV7-3,TRBJ1-6,CASSPTGSLYNSPLHF,TGTGCCAGCAGCCCGACAGGGAGCCTCTATAATTCACCCCTCCACTTT
TRBD1,.,TRBV29-1,TRBJ2-5,CSVGRGQGSETQYF,TGCAGCGTTGGAAGGGGACAGGGGTCAGAGACCCAGTACTTC
.,.,TRBV3-1/TRBV3-2,TRBJ2-7,CASSQDTLTTNYEQYF,TGTGCCAGCAGCCAAGATACCCTTACGACTAACTACGAGCAGTACTTC
.,.,TRBV19,TRBJ1-5,CASSIGGPGNQPQHF,TGTGCCAGTAGTATAGGCGGGCCCGGGAATCAGCCCCAGCATTTT
.,.,TRBV19,TRBJ1-5,CASNPRGVGNQPQHF,TGTGCCAGTAATCCCCGCGGGGTAGGAAATCAGCCCCAGCATTTT
.,.,TRBV18,TRBJ1-5,CASSPDNSVLQPQHF,TGTGCCAGCTCACCTGACAACTCGGTGCTTCAGCCCCAGCATTTT
TRBD1,once,TRBV6-6,TRBJ1-1,CASSAPDRGLGTEAFF,TGTGCCAGCAGTGCGCCGGACAGGGGGCTAGGGACTGAAGCTTTCTTT
.,.,TRBV3-1/TRBV3-2,TRBJ1-6,CASRAQDWDNSPLHF,TGTGCCAGCAGAGCTCAGGACTGGGATAATTCACCCCTCCACTTT
TRBD2,.,TRBV2,TRBJ2-7,CASKLAGPPEQYF,TGTGCCAGCAAACTAGCGGGGCCCCCCGAGCAGTACTTC
TRBD1,.,TRBV5-1,TRBJ1-6,CASSLQTGLNSPLHF,TGCGCCAGCAGCTTACAGACAGGGCTAAATTCACCCCTCCACTTT
.,.,TRBV27,TRBJ1-4,CASSFWAGRANEKLFF,TGTGCCAGCAGTTTCTGGGCGGGGCGGGCTAATGAAAAACTGTTTTTT
.,.,TRBV23-1,TRBJ1-5,CASGTDGRRGNQPQHF,TGCGCCAGCGGGACTGACGGCCGGCGCGGCAATCAGCCCCAGCATTTT
TRBD2,.,TRBV30,TRBJ2-1,CAWTPLRLAGGRDEQFF,TGTGCCTGGACCCCCCTACGACTAGCGGGAGGGCGGGATGAGCAGTTCTTC
TRBD1,.,TRBV18,TRBJ1-4,CASSMGQKNEKLFF,TGTGCCAGCTCGATGGGACAGAAGAATGAAAAACTGTTTTTT
TRBD2,.,TRBV9,TRBJ2-1,CASSMQPGLAGGPPLEFF,TGTGCCAGCAGCATGCAACCGGGACTAGCGGGAGGGCCCCCCCTGGAGTTCTTC
.,.,TRBV30,TRBJ1-2,CAWSDYKYGYTF,TGTGCCTGGAGTGACTACAAATATGGCTACACCTTC
TRBD2,few,TRBV11-2,TRBJ2-7,CASSLIRLAGGEQYF,TGTGCCAGCAGCCTTATTCGACTAGCGGGAGGCGAGCAGTACTTC
.,.,TRBV18,TRBJ2-2,CASSAGKGFGDTGELFF,TGTGCCAGCTCCGCGGGGAAGGGTTTTGGTGACACCGGGGAGCTGTTTTTT
.,.,TRBV27,TRBJ1-2,CASSLWGGPNYGYTF,TGTGCCAGCAGTTTATGGGGGGGACCTAACTATGGCTACACCTTC
.,.,TRBV19,TRBJ1-5,CASSIRGSNNQPQHF,TGTGCCAGTAGTATCAGGGGCAGCAACAATCAGCCCCAGCATTTT
.,.,TRBV12-3/TRBV12-4,TRBJ2-3,CASSSGRADTQYF,TGTGCCAGCAGTTCCGGCAGGGCGGATACGCAGTATTTT
TRBD2,.,TRBV7-9,TRBJ2-1,CASSFSGSNEQFF,TGTGCCAGCAGCTTTAGCGGGAGCAATGAGCAGTTCTTC
.,.,TRBV12-3/TRBV12-4,TRBJ1-2,CASSLSGTYGYTF,TGTGCCAGCAGTTTAAGTGGCACCTATGGCTACACCTTC
.,few,TRBV6-5,TRBJ1-2,CASSYSDYGYTF,TGTGCCAGCAGTTACTCCGACTATGGCTACACCTTC
.,.,TRBV20-1,TRBJ1-6,CSASQVTGGSYNSPLHF,TGCAGTGCTAGTCAGGTGACGGGGGGCTCCTATAATTCACCCCTCCACTTT
.,.,TRBV18,TRBJ1-2,CASSPSRDYYGYTF,TGTGCCAGCTCACCAAGCAGGGACTACTATGGCTACACCTTC
TRBD1,.,TRBV5-1,TRBJ1-1,CASSGRDRGSRTEAFF,TGCGCCAGCAGCGGCCGGGACAGGGGGAGTAGAACTGAAGCTTTCTTT
.,.,TRBV4-3,TRBJ1-3,CASSQEGGSGNTIYF,TGCGCCAGCAGCCAAGAAGGGGGCTCTGGAAACACCATATATTTT
.,.,TRBV28,TRBJ1-2,CASSLALDYYGYTF,TGTGCCAGCAGTTTAGCCTTAGATTACTATGGCTACACCTTC
TRBD2,.,TRBV20-1,TRBJ2-1,CSASEGLAQNEQFF,TGCAGTGCTAGTGAGGGACTAGCTCAGAATGAGCAGTTCTTC
.,.,TRBV21-1,TRBJ1-2,CASSKEGGYRGNNYGYTF,TGTGCCAGCAGCAAAGAGGGAGGATACAGGGGGAATAACTATGGCTACACCTTC
TRBD2,.,TRBV7-7,TRBJ2-1,CASSPQAGGFHEQFF,TGTGCCAGCAGCCCCCAAGCGGGAGGCTTTCATGAGCAGTTCTTC
TRBD1,.,TRBV19,TRBJ1-3,CASTRGTGGAQGNTIYF,TGTGCCAGTACCCGGGGGACAGGGGGCGCCCAGGGAAACACCATATATTTT
.,.,TRBV19,TRBJ1-5,CASSTRGGSGQIYTNQPQHF,TGTGCCAGTAGTACCCGAGGGGGATCGGGACAAATTTATACCAATCAGCCCCAGCATTTT
TRBD1,.,TRBV5-1,TRBJ1-2,CASSIGQGGYGYTF,TGCGCCAGCAGCATCGGACAGGGAGGCTATGGCTACACCTTC
TRBD1,.,TRBV12-5,TRBJ2-1,CASGRWTGGNEQFF,TGTGCTAGTGGTCGCTGGACAGGGGGCAATGAGCAGTTCTTC
.,.,TRBV3-1/TRBV3-2,TRBJ1-2,CASSQGFSGNYGYTF,TGTGCCAGCAGCCAAGGGTTTAGCGGTAACTATGGCTACACCTTC
TRBD2,.,TRBV19,TRBJ2-1,CASSWTSGPNEQFF,TGTGCCAGTAGTTGGACTAGCGGTCCCAATGAGCAGTTCTTC
.,.,TRBV2,TRBJ1-4,CATSWTDNEKLFF,TGTGCCACTTCCTGGACAGATAATGAAAAACTGTTTTTT
.,.,TRBV30,TRBJ1-2,CASPEAGDYGYTF,TGTGCCTCCCCAGAGGCGGGGGACTATGGCTACACCTTC
TRBD1,.,TRBV6-1,TRBJ1-5,CASSEQAGGQPQHF,TGTGCCAGCAGTGAGCAAGCAGGGGGTCAGCCCCAGCATTTT
TRBD2,.,TRBV27,TRBJ2-1,CASSLLGFSGSINEQFF,TGTGCCAGCAGTTTATTGGGGTTTAGCGGGAGCATCAATGAGCAGTTCTTC
.,.,TRBV7-2,TRBJ2-7,CASSSMSRDPYEQYF,TGTGCCAGCAGCTCCATGAGCCGGGATCCGTACGAGCAGTACTTC
.,.,TRBV6-5,TRBJ2-5,CASSYNSGGSEETQYF,TGTGCCAGCAGTTACAATTCCGGGGGATCTGAAGAGACCCAGTACTTC
TRBD1,.,TRBV2,TRBJ1-2,CASSGNRDRVYGYTF,TGTGCCAGCAGTGGGAACCGGGACAGGGTCTATGGCTACACCTTC
TRBD2,.,TRBV15,TRBJ2-4,CATSRAREGVKNIQYF,TGTGCCACCAGCAGAGCACGGGAGGGGGTCAAAAACATTCAGTACTTC